These 6 T cell receptor beta chains share one sample of origin, sequenced in a study of blood T cell repertoires in COVID-19. TCRdb's copy holds only in-frame clones and misses some; the assay was immunoSEQ multiplex PCR. The sample has about 320,000 clones; roughly nine tenths are singletons. Sequenced sample: PBMCs or T cells enriched from blood (not recorded which). These receptors originate from a man aged 55 to 70 who had recovered from COVID-19.

V gene TRBV2 combines with J gene TRBJ1-4; D gene uncertain. CDR3 length: 15 residues. V lost 4 bases, J lost 5 bases, and 14 bases lay in between. The germline CDR1 and CDR2 sequences are SNHLY and FYNNEI. Written as DNA, the CDR3 is TGTGCCAGCAGTGTCACGGGAGTGAACAATGAAAAACTGTTTTTT. It specifies CASSVTGVNNEKLFF.

This clone is a singleton in its sample. The chain has TRBV11-3 and TRBJ2-5; a weak D match, TRBD1 (6 bases). This CDR3 contains 15 residues. Germline loops: CDR1 SGHNT, CDR2 YENEEA. V dropped 4 bases and J dropped 5 bases, with 17 bases sitting between them. The CDR3 DNA is TGTGCCAGCAGCTCAAGGACAGTAATGTGGGAGACCCAGTACTTC. It encodes CASSSRTVMWETQYF.

V is TRBV19 and J is TRBJ1-5, with D perhaps matching TRBD1 (6 bases). Looked up from germline, CDR1 is LNHDA and CDR2 is SQIVND (reference sequence). Trimming left V 3 bases short and J 2 bases short, with 14 bases between. The CDR3 consists of 16 residues. Here the CDR3 DNA reads TGTGCCAGTAGTATCGTGGGGGCGAGGGGCAATCAGCCCCAGCATTTT. Protein product: CASSIVGARGNQPQHF.

V is TRBV19 and J is TRBJ2-7; 8 bases map to TRBD1. Germline V gene lookup returns CDR1 LNHDA and CDR2 SQIVND (reference sequence). The J segment lost 4 bases and the V segment lost 3 bases, leaving 8 bases of the junction unmatched. The CDR3 extends over 15 amino acids. The CDR3 is CASSMDWTGNYEQYF. The CDR3 nucleotides read TGTGCCAGTAGTATGGATTGGACAGGGAATTACGAGCAGTACTTC.

The rearrangement joins TRBV2 to TRBJ2-6; no clear D gene. Germline-derived CDR1 and CDR2 are SNHLY and FYNNEI. The length of the CDR3 is 14 residues. V lost 5 bases to trimming and J lost 1 base, with 6 bases between them. In DNA form, the CDR3 reads TGTGCCAGCAGTACAAGTTCTGGGGCCAACGTCCTGACTTTC. The encoded protein is CASSTSSGANVLTF.

With respect to this clone: Different DNA sequences within this sample yield the same CDR3. The chain has TRBV29-1 and TRBJ1-2, with D perhaps matching TRBD1 (5 bases). The V gene's germline CDR1 is SQVTM and CDR2 ANQGSEA. The V and J ends lost 2 bases and 5 bases respectively, with 9 bases between them. CDR3 length: 12 residues. CDR3 residues: CSVERGSYGYTF. The DNA of the CDR3 is TGCAGCGTTGAAAGGGGATCTTATGGCTACACCTTC.